This TCR beta chain was found in a study of shared clonotypes between healthy human individuals (dated by TCRdb to 2018 to 2021). In terms of the full investigation: The cohort comprised a couple of women and three men aged 18 to 49 years. Leukapheresis yielded between about 0.9 and 8.9 billion PBMCs per donor. To increase sequencing depth and limit assay-specific biases, different laboratories used diverse techniques to prepare libraries and sequence TCR repertoires. For each donor, three plates each were used for CD4 naive and CD4 memory, two plates were used for CD8 naive, and one plate was used for CD8 memory. To estimate repertoire size and how much clonotypes are shared between individuals, the study performed deep sequencing of blood TCR repertoires from 4 to 6 healthy adults.

A word on this clone: The specificity of this receptor is unknown. Base qualities are not at hand, and no much larger clone is one base apart.

Healthy HIV-negative adults with no recently reported acute infections or vaccinations were included as donors. All donors were Caucasian adults living in Nashville, Tennessee, USA. CD4+ T cells were enriched by magnetic negative selection, after which naive cells were positively selected on CD45RA and the negative fraction was taken as the memory subset. Blood was collected by leukapheresis, and PBMCs were isolated by Ficoll-Histopaque density gradient centrifugation and then cryopreserved in liquid nitrogen vapor phase. Purity and quantity of every magnetically sorted T cell population were checked by analytical flow cytometry. From each sorted fraction, genomic DNA was isolated and quantified by UV absorbance on a Nanodrop 2000c. The CDR3 goes from the cysteine to the phenylalanine over 16 residues. Only CDR3 DNA is held: 48 bases, read in frame from base 1. In the germline V gene, CDR1 corresponds to LGHNA and CDR2 to YNFKEQ. Trimming takes 4 bases from V and 5 bases from J, and the germline ends sit 19 bases apart.

The paper as a whole reports these results and caveats: Even with the large sequencing depth, rarefaction of the sorted-subset datasets indicated that sequencing was incomplete. Sharing across several donors was observed for approximately 4.6% of naive CD4, less than 4% of naive CD8, 2% to 2.5% of memory CD4, and roughly 0.4% of memory CD8 clonotypes. Based on pairwise subsampling, the degree of clonotype sharing among donors was expected to be affected by sequencing depth. The genetic and exposure-history diversity represented was limited by the small number of donors. Estimated clonotype richness was generally larger for naive than for memory subsets. Clonotypes shared by all four sorted-subset donors showed higher generation probabilities than non-shared clonotypes. Sampling was restricted to blood, and TCR repertoires in tissues likely differ from the TCR repertoires found in blood.

Using the deep immunoSEQ assay, multiplex PCR amplified TCR CDR3 regions from genomic DNA. Extracted genomic DNA from each cell subset was distributed evenly across all wells of several immunoSEQ 96-well plates, and each plate was treated as a replicate. For sorted subsets, each replicate PCR was loaded with about 0.2 ug genomic DNA, equivalent to 30,000 or so T cell genomes. The purified libraries were quantified using a Qubit 3.0 fluorometer, sized with a Bioanalyzer 2100, and then quantified again using the KAPA Library Quantification kit. A separate single-read 150-cycle Illumina NextSeq 550 flow cell was used to sequence each immunoSEQ 96-well plate. For the original study's pipeline: The immunoSEQ output contained only junctional sequences without quality scores, so filtering could not match that applied to full-length reads. To assign V/J genes and CDR3, sequences were annotated against IMGT germline references using PyIR, a Python wrapper for IgBLAST v1.9. Any read was removed if the V/J assignment was weak (E-value above 1e-6), the CDR3 was missing, or the read contained stop codons, out-of-frame junctions, or ambiguous translated residues. V3J clonotypes were defined as sequences sharing the same inferred V gene, J gene, and CDR3 amino acid sequence. Percentage overlap between repertoires was calculated by dividing the number of shared unique clonotypes by the size of the smaller repertoire. RTK rarefaction, the Chao1 estimator, and Recon v2.1 estimates of unobserved clonotypes were used to assess repertoire richness. Generation probabilities were computed with OLGA for all TCRbeta clonotypes obtained by the gDNA method from several donors. TCRdb provides this immuneACCESS table in a form limited to in-frame rearrangements. Some clones are lacking; in checked studies, under half of them reflect an unresolved V gene, and why the rest are absent is not known. That table is the source of V, J and clone size, and D and trimming were worked out from the DNA. For this sample there are about 2.4 million clones; 80% to 95% appear just once. The ten largest clones capture 0.36% of the sample.

The V and J genes are TRBV4-2 and TRBJ2-3; 6 matching bases give a weak D call of TRBD2. The sample comprised naive CD4+ T cells from PBMCs. The sample's cell subset or site label is to be understood as: CD45RA+ positively selected. The receptor was isolated from a young man in good health. Some clones in this sample may be carry-over from other donors' samples. The sequenced DNA: TGTGCCAGCAGCCTCCTCCAGGCCCTGGGAGGAGATACGCAGTATTTT. This sequence encodes CASSLLQALGGDTQYF.